The clone carrying this T cell receptor beta chain was picked up one time. These data originate in a study of blood T cell repertoires in COVID-19. For the study at large: Donors in the United States, Italy and Spain gave samples during acute or convalescent COVID-19. The analysed material was cDNA or gDNA that came from T cells, B-cell-depleted T cells, or PBMCs.

With V trimmed by 2 bases and J by 4 bases, 5 bases remained unmatched. The germline V gene has CDR1 KGHDR and CDR2 SFDVKD. This CDR3 has 15 amino acids. As originally analysed: Reference gene primer amplification yielded estimated nucleated cell counts. Sequencing used immunoSEQ multiplex PCR; TCRdb keeps in-frame clones, though not all of them. D and trimming come from the DNA, and the V and J calls and clone size come from that table. The sample includes roughly 84,000 clones, around 80% of them seen just once. Specimen: peripheral blood. The sequence came from an elderly woman with acute or convalescent COVID-19. The chain couples TRBV24-1 to TRBJ2-7, with 9 bases that match TRBD2. The CDR3 nucleotides are TGTGCCACCAGTGATTCCAGCGGGGGGCGGTACGAGCAGTACTTC. This gives the protein CATSDSSGGRYEQYF.